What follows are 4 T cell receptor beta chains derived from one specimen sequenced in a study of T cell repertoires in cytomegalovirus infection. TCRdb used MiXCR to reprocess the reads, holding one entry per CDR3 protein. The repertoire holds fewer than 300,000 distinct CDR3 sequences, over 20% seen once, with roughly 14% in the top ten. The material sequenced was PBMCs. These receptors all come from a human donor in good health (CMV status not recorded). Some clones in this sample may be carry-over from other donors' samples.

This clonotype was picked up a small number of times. Here the CDR3 reads CASSYRTGTEAFF. The CDR3 DNA reads TGTGCCAGCAGTTACCGGACCGGGACTGAAGCTTTCTTT. The V gene is TRBV6-6, the J gene TRBJ1-1; no definite D call. Trimming pared 2 bases from V and 5 bases from J, leaving 9 bases between. This CDR3 contains 13 residues. Germline lookup yields CDR1 MNHNY and CDR2 SVGAGI (reference sequence).

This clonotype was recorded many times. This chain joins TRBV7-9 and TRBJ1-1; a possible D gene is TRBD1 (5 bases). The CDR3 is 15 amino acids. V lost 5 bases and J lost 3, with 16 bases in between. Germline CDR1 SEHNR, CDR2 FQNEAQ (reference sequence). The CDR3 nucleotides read TGTGCCAGCAGCCATACCGGGACCCAAGACACTGAAGCTTTCTTT. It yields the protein CASSHTGTQDTEAFF.

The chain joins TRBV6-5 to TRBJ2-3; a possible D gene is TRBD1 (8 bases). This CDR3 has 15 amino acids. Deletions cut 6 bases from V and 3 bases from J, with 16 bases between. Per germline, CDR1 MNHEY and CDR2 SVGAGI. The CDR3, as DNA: TGTGCCAGCAGGGTACAGGGGGGAGGGACAGATACGCAGTATTTT. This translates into CASRVQGGGTDTQYF.

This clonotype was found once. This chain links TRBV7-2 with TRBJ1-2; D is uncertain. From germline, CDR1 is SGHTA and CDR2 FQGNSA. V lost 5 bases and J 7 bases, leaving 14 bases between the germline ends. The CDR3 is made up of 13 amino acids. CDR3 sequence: CASSPRREGGYTF. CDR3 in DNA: TGTGCCAGCAGCCCCCGGAGGGAGGGTGGCTACACCTTC.